These 14 T cell receptor beta chains share one sample of origin, sequenced in a study of Graves' ophthalmopathy and Graves' hyperthyroidism. The authors amplified TCR beta CDR3 regions, and they did so from RNA transcripts for repertoire sequencing. HTBI primers were employed in first-round RT-PCR, then a second-round multiplex PCR followed. Each CDR3 protein is one row after TCRdb ran MiXCR on the multiplex PCR reads. The sample includes roughly 400,000 distinct CDR3 sequences, roughly 17% of them seen just once. The sequencing sample was made of peripheral blood. These receptors were collected from an adult woman with stable Graves' hyperthyroidism.

In this sample, this clonotype turned up many times. V is TRBV6-5 and J is TRBJ1-2, with no clear D. The CDR3 spans 15 residues. Trimming left V 0 bases short and J 6 bases short, with 14 bases between. CDR1 is MNHEY, CDR2 SVGAGI, per germline. The CDR3 is CASSYSEVRSDGYTF. The CDR3 bases are TGTGCCAGCAGTTACTCGGAAGTAAGGAGTGATGGCTACACCTTC.

This clonotype was seen at least ten times. The chain carries TRBV7-8 and TRBJ2-5; D is undetermined. Trimming cost V 2 bases and J 5 bases, with 15 bases left between them. The CDR3 consists of 15 residues. CDR1 and CDR2 (germline): SGHVS, FQNEAQ. CDR3 amino acids: CASSLNRAPRETQYF. CDR3 in DNA: TGTGCCAGCAGCTTAAACCGGGCCCCTCGGGAGACCCAGTACTTC.

This clonotype was observed at least ten times. The J gene is TRBJ1-6, the V gene TRBV2, with 7 bases that match TRBD1. The CDR3 is 16 amino acids. The V gene end was trimmed by 8 bases and the J gene end by 1 base; junction bases not matched to a gene: 8. Germline CDR1 is SNHLY and CDR2 is FYNNEI. Here the CDR3 reads CASSRGVWSYNSPLHF. The CDR3 nucleotides read TGTGCCAGCTCCAGGGGGGTATGGTCCTATAATTCACCCCTCCACTTT.

This clonotype was seen many times. The CDR3 sequence: CATSDRDRPTGELFF. Here the CDR3 DNA reads TGTGCCACCAGTGATCGGGACAGGCCCACCGGGGAGCTGTTTTTT. V is TRBV24-1 and J is TRBJ2-2, with 8 nucleotides matching TRBD1. With V trimmed by 3 bases and J by 4 bases, 3 bases remained unmatched. Per the germline V gene, CDR1 is KGHDR and CDR2 is SFDVKD. CDR3 length: 15 amino acids.

In its sample, this clonotype was seen many times. This chain joins TRBV5-1 and TRBJ2-5, with 12 bases that match TRBD1. The CDR3 has 16 residues. Unmatched junction bases numbered 9, after V lost 4 bases and J lost 5 bases. Germline CDR1 and CDR2: SGHRS and YFSETQ. In nucleotides, the CDR3 is TGCGCCAGCAGCCCAAGAGGGGACAGGGGGCTGGAGACCCAGTACTTC. Protein sequence: CASSPRGDRGLETQYF.

This clonotype was counted many times. J is TRBJ2-5 and V is TRBV12-3 or TRBV12-4; D perhaps matches TRBD2 (5 bases). V was shortened by 8 bases and J by 8 bases, with 21 bases between the two germline ends. There are 14 residues in the CDR3. The CDR3 reads CASGIVPPEETQYF. For the CDR3, the DNA is TGTGCCAGCGGAATTGTGCCACCGGAGGAAACCCAGTACTTC.

This clonotype was detected ten times or more. CDR3 coding DNA: TGTGCCAGCAGGAAACAGGGGGCGATCCTTTCGCAGTACTTC. Its translation is CASRKQGAILSQYF. The V call is TRBV28, the J call TRBJ2-7; TRBD1 matches at 9 bases. Per germline, CDR1 MDHEN and CDR2 SYDVKM. This CDR3 is 14 amino acids long. V was clipped by 6 bases and J by 9 bases; unmatched bases: 12.

This chain connects TRBV5-1 to TRBJ2-2; a weak D match, TRBD2 (6 bases). Germline CDR1 reads SGHRS; CDR2 reads YFSETQ. The V end lost 0 bases, the J end lost 4 bases, and 10 bases lay between the germline ends. This CDR3 has 15 amino acids. CDR3 in amino acids: CASSLEGLPTGELFF. CDR3 sequence (DNA): TGCGCCAGCAGCTTGGAGGGACTTCCCACCGGGGAGCTGTTTTTT.

V is TRBV12-3 or TRBV12-4 and J is TRBJ2-7; 7 bases match TRBD1. Trimming took 2 bases from V and 3 from J; bases not matched to a gene: 4. This CDR3 has 14 residues. CDR3: CASSLTGAYYEQYF. The CDR3 DNA reads TGTGCCAGCAGTTTAACAGGGGCTTACTACGAGCAGTACTTC.

In this sample, this clonotype turned up a few times. The chain couples TRBV11-2 to TRBJ2-2, with D possibly TRBD2 on 7 matching bases. Trimming stripped 4 bases from V and 5 bases from J, with 17 bases between. The CDR3 is 16 residues long. From germline, CDR1 is SGHAT and CDR2 FQNNGV. The CDR3 here is CASSSPGGSSTGELFF. The CDR3 DNA reads TGTGCCAGCAGCTCCCCGGGGGGCAGCTCGACCGGGGAGCTGTTTTTT.

This clonotype occurred many times. The rearrangement uses TRBV10-1 and TRBJ1-2; D possibly corresponds to TRBD1 (5 bases). The CDR3 is made up of 13 amino acids. Germline V gives CDR1 WNHNN, CDR2 SYGVQD (reference sequence). The V gene lost 3 bases and the J gene lost 3 bases, with 8 bases spanning the gap. This CDR3 is CASSERRDYGYTF. CDR3 sequence (DNA): TGCGCCAGCAGTGAACGCAGGGACTATGGCTACACCTTC.

The sample holds a few counts of this clonotype. The gene calls are TRBV18 and TRBJ2-2; unclear D gene. CDR1 and CDR2 (germline): KGHSH, LQKENI. The CDR3 is 15 residues long. V lost 1 base, J lost 4 bases, and 10 bases lay in between. The CDR3 here is CASSPLVGSTGELFF. CDR3 in DNA: TGTGCCAGCTCACCACTTGTAGGTTCCACCGGGGAGCTGTTTTTT.

In this sample, this clonotype turned up many times. This chain joins TRBV28 and TRBJ1-1; 9 bases line up with TRBD1. J gave up 0 bases and V 6 bases, and 11 bases lay outside the gene matches. Germline V CDR1 and CDR2: MDHEN, SYDVKM. The CDR3 length is 17 residues. CDR3 sequence (DNA): TGTGCCAGCAGCTTGACAGGGGGATTCTACTTGAACACTGAAGCTTTCTTT. Residues: CASSLTGGFYLNTEAFF. Full variable domain (remainder filled in from reference TRBV28 and TRBJ1-1): DVKVTQSSRYLVKRTGEKVFLECVQDMDHENMFWYRQDPGLGLRLIYFSYDVKMKEKGDIPEGYSVSREKKERFSLILESASTNQTSMYLCASSLTGGFYLNTEAFFGQGTRLTVV.

The rearrangement links TRBV6-1 to TRBJ2-5; 8 bases fit TRBD1. The CDR3 totals 15 residues. The J segment lost 4 bases and the V segment lost 6 bases, leaving 10 bases of the junction unmatched. Germline V gives CDR1 MNHNS, CDR2 SASEGT. CDR3 loop: CASRTWAGGAETQYF. In nucleotides, the CDR3 is TGTGCCAGCAGGACGTGGGCAGGGGGCGCAGAGACCCAGTACTTC.